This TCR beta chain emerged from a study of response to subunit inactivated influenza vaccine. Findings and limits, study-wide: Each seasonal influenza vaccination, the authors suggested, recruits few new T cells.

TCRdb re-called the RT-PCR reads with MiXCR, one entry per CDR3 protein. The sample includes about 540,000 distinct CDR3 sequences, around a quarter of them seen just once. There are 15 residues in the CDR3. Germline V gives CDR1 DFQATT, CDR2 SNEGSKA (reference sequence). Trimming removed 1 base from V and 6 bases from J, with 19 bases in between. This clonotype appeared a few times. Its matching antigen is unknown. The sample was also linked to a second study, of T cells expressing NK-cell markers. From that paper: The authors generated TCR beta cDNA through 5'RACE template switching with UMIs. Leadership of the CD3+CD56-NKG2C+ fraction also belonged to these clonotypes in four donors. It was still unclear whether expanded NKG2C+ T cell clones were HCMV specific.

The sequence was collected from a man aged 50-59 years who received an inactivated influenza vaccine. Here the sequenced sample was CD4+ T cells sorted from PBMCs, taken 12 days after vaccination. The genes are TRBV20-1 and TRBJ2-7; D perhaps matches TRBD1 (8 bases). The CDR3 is CSARGAGQAGAEQYF. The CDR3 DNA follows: TGCAGTGCTAGAGGGGCGGGACAGGCGGGAGCCGAGCAGTACTTC.